This T cell receptor beta chain was sequenced during a study of human T cells and chemical hapten exposure. MiXCR, applied by TCRdb to the RACE reads, yields one record per CDR3 protein. The table has approximately 320,000 distinct CDR3 sequences, roughly 6% seen once. This clonotype appeared many times. Germline loops: CDR1 ENHRY, CDR2 SYGVKD. Unmatched junction bases numbered 5, after V lost 6 bases and J lost 4 bases. This CDR3 contains 16 residues. As to time point: pre-sensitization, week 0. Treatment defined: therapeutic diphenylcyclopropenone sensitization with weekly scalp DPC. V gene TRBV10-3 combines with J gene TRBJ2-1, with 14 positions matching TRBD2. The receptor was derived from a woman between 18 and 29 years old with alopecia areata. Some clones in this sample may be carry-over from other donors' samples. The sample consisted of whole blood, taken in connection with sensitization to the hapten diphenylcyclopropenone (DPC). The CDR3 bases are TGTGCCATCAGAGTAGGGACTAGCGGGGGTTACAATGAGCAGTTCTTC. Encoded protein: CAIRVGTSGGYNEQFF.